The 20 T cell receptor beta chains in this list originate from one sample, sequenced in a study of T-cell memory formation after mild COVID-19. One entry per CDR3 protein results from TCRdb running MiXCR on the 5' RACE reads. The table shows some 68,000 distinct CDR3 sequences, with around 17% occurring only once. What was sequenced was PBMCs or a T cell subset sorted from them (not recorded which). All receptors come from an adult woman who had mild COVID-19 (a few samples of this study predate the infection). Cell type and time point are not known.

The V call is TRBV6-4, the J call TRBJ2-1; TRBD2 aligns across 7 bases. Per the germline V gene, CDR1 is MRHNA and CDR2 is SNTAGT. The CDR3 has 15 residues. The V gene end was trimmed by 0 bases and the J gene end by 7 bases; junction bases not matched to a gene: 6. The DNA for the CDR3 is TGTGCCAGCAGTGACTCGGCGGTCGGGGGGAATGAGCAGTTCTTC. It specifies CASSDSAVGGNEQFF.

V usage is TRBV2 and J usage is TRBJ2-1, with 7 bases identical to TRBD1. CDR1 is SNHLY and CDR2 is FYNNEI in the germline V gene. V gave up 6 bases and J gave up 2 bases; unmatched junction bases: 7. There are 15 residues in the CDR3. The chain's CDR3 is CASRGDSSTYNEQFF. Here the CDR3 DNA reads TGTGCCAGCAGAGGGGACAGTTCGACCTACAATGAGCAGTTCTTC.

CDR3 amino acids: CARNRDSFYGYTF. CDR3 bases: TGTGCCAGAAACCGGGACAGCTTCTATGGCTACACCTTC. This chain joins TRBV19 and TRBJ1-2; 7 positions match TRBD1. Germline-derived CDR1 and CDR2 are LNHDA and SQIVND (reference sequence). The CDR3 spans 13 residues. The trim removed 9 bases at V and 4 bases at J, leaving 8 bases unmatched.

The chain recombines TRBV6-5 with TRBJ1-1; a weak D match, TRBD1 (5 bases). CDR3 length equals 16 residues. V was pared by 2 bases and J by 4 bases, with 17 bases between. CDR1 is MNHEY and CDR2 is SVGAGI in the germline V gene. CDR3 sequence: CASSYLYRGTGTEAFF. The CDR3 DNA is TGTGCCAGCAGTTACCTCTATAGGGGCACGGGCACTGAAGCTTTCTTT.

The chain uses TRBV6-2 or TRBV6-3 and TRBJ2-5; 9 bases are shared with TRBD1. The CDR3 covers 16 residues. Germline CDR1 MNHEY, CDR2 SVGEGT. V was pared by 6 bases and J by 6 bases, with 14 bases of the junction left unmatched. For the CDR3, the DNA is TGTGCCAGCAGCCGAGACAGAACCGGGACAGGGAAGACCCAGTACTTC. This codes for CASSRDRTGTGKTQYF.

The chain links TRBV7-9 to TRBJ2-1; 8 positions match TRBD2. The germline V gene has CDR1 SEHNR and CDR2 FQNEAQ (reference sequence). V was pared by 2 bases and J by 2 bases, with 23 bases of the junction left unmatched. The CDR3 has 22 residues. The CDR3 bases are TGTGCCAGCAGCTTAAGTGGTCAGTGGGAAAGCGGGAGTTCGGGGACCTACAATGAGCAGTTCTTC. It encodes CASSLSGQWESGSSGTYNEQFF.

The chain links TRBV12-3 or TRBV12-4 to TRBJ1-1; a weak D match, TRBD1 (5 bases). Deletions cut 8 bases from V and 8 bases from J, with 12 bases between. This CDR3 spans 11 amino acids. CDR3 sequence (DNA): TGTGCCAGCCAGTACCGGACAGAAGCTTTCTTT. Translated, it gives CASQYRTEAFF.

In this sample, this clonotype turned up a few times. The chain recombines TRBV20-1 with TRBJ2-7; D remains ambiguous. CDR1 and CDR2 from the germline V gene are DFQATT and SNEGSKA (reference sequence). V dropped 6 bases and J dropped 3 bases, with 6 bases sitting between them. The CDR3 length is 10 residues. The CDR3 region has the DNA TGCAGTGCGCGGTACTACGAGCAGTACTTC. The encoded protein is CSARYYEQYF.

This clonotype showed up just a few times. The chain is built from TRBV30 and TRBJ2-7, with D perhaps matching TRBD1 or TRBD2 (5 bases each). Trimming removed 1 base from V and 4 bases from J, with 8 bases in between. There are 12 residues in the CDR3. Germline V gene lookup returns CDR1 GTSNPN and CDR2 SVGIG (reference sequence). CDR3 amino acids: CAWSGDQYEQYF. CDR3 coding DNA: TGTGCCTGGAGTGGGGACCAATACGAGCAGTACTTC.

V is TRBV7-9 and J is TRBJ2-3; 9 positions agree with TRBD1. J lost 2 bases, V lost 4 bases, and 13 bases had no gene match. Germline assignment: CDR1 SEHNR and CDR2 FQNEAQ (reference sequence). The CDR3 has 18 amino acids. CDR3 loop: CASSSTGGAGVVTDTQYF. The CDR3 DNA sequence: TGTGCCAGCAGCTCAACAGGGGGCGCCGGAGTGGTCACAGATACGCAGTATTTT.

This clonotype was observed a few times. This chain connects TRBV4-2 to TRBJ2-7, with 7 positions matching TRBD2. Losses at the gene ends were 4 bases for V and 3 bases for J; bases not matched to a gene: 9. The CDR3 spans 15 residues. Germline V gives CDR1 LGHNA, CDR2 YNFKEQ. The CDR3 loop is CASSRLAGVIYEQYF. The CDR3 nucleotides are TGTGCCAGCAGCCGGCTGGCGGGAGTAATCTACGAGCAGTACTTC.

This clonotype was seen many times. The V call is TRBV19, the J call TRBJ2-3, with 8 bases that match TRBD2. Germline V gene data show CDR1 as LNHDA and CDR2 as SQIVND (reference sequence). CDR3 length equals 17 residues. Trimming took 10 bases from V and 2 from J; bases not matched to a gene: 17. CDR3 in amino acids: CATAGGEGPLNTDTQYF. The CDR3, as DNA: TGTGCCACCGCCGGGGGGGAGGGCCCCCTTAACACAGATACGCAGTATTTT.

This clonotype was seen a handful of times. The chain couples TRBV4-1 to TRBJ2-2, with unresolved D. This CDR3 has 13 residues. The V and J ends lost 4 bases and 5 bases respectively, with 8 bases between them. From germline, CDR1 is MGHRA and CDR2 YSYEKL. CDR3 coding DNA: TGCGCCAGCAGCCCCCATGAGACCGGGGAGCTGTTTTTT. Its protein is CASSPHETGELFF.

The genes are TRBV4-3 and TRBJ1-5, with a weak D call TRBD1 (6 bases). Deletions cut 3 bases from V and 6 bases from J, with 15 bases between. The germline gives CDR1 LGHNA, CDR2 YSLEER. The CDR3 is 15 amino acids. The CDR3 reads CASSHGTGLAQPQHF. The CDR3 bases are TGCGCCAGCAGCCATGGTACAGGGTTAGCTCAGCCCCAGCATTTT.

This clonotype turned up a few times. V and J are TRBV11-3 and TRBJ2-1; D ambiguous. The CDR3 is 11 residues long. CDR1 SGHNT and CDR2 YENEEA come from the germline V gene. Trimming pared 6 bases from V and 9 bases from J, leaving 9 bases between. The chain's CDR3 is CASRYSGEQFF. DNA of the CDR3: TGTGCCAGCAGATACTCTGGTGAGCAGTTCTTC. Based on the CDR3 plus reference TRBV11-3 and TRBJ2-1, the full variable domain is EAGVVQSPRYKIIEKKQPVAFWCNPISGHNTLYWYLQNLGQGPELLIRYENEEAVDDSQLPKDRFSAERLKGVDSTLKIQPAELGDSAVYLCASRYSGEQFFGPGTRLTVL.

In this sample, this clonotype turned up a few times. The rearrangement joins TRBV3-1 to TRBJ2-3, with TRBD2 matching 11 bases. Germline lookup yields CDR1 LGHDT and CDR2 YNNKEL (reference sequence). J was trimmed by 0 bases and V by 4 bases; bases with no gene match: 3. The CDR3 spans 16 residues. The CDR3 here is CASSPGTSGSTDTQYF. DNA for the CDR3: TGTGCCAGCAGCCCCGGGACTAGCGGTAGCACAGATACGCAGTATTTT.

This clonotype was counted between two and nine times. V gene TRBV15 combines with J gene TRBJ2-3; TRBD2 aligns across 12 bases. Germline V gene lookup returns CDR1 LNHNV and CDR2 YYDKDF (reference sequence). The junction had 10 bases not matched to a gene; V was cut back by 4 bases and J by 8 bases. This CDR3 has 16 amino acids. The CDR3 protein is CATSIGLAGRSVTQYF. The CDR3 DNA is TGTGCCACCAGCATAGGACTAGCGGGGCGTTCAGTTACGCAGTATTTT. The full variable domain, completed using reference TRBV15 and TRBJ2-3, is DAMVIQNPRYQVTQFGKPVTLSCSQTLNHNVMYWYQQKSSQAPKLLFHYYDKDFNNEADTPDNFQSRRPNTSFCFLDIRSPGLGDTAMYLCATSIGLAGRSVTQYFGPGTRLTVL.

V gene TRBV20-1 combines with J gene TRBJ2-5; TRBD1 is a possible D gene (7 bases). The V gene's germline CDR1 is DFQATT and CDR2 SNEGSKA (reference sequence). The V end lost 5 bases, the J end lost 1 base, and 26 bases lay between the germline ends. The CDR3 has 18 residues. CDR3 residues: CSAARDIPGQGGQETQYF. In nucleotides, the CDR3 is TGCAGTGCTGCCCGGGACATCCCGGGCCAGGGGGGCCAAGAGACCCAGTACTTC.

This clonotype has a count of ten or more. This chain uses TRBV4-1 with TRBJ2-1; TRBD2 agrees at 9 bases. Trimming took 3 bases from V and 6 from J; bases not matched to a gene: 6. The CDR3 consists of 15 residues. The germline CDR1 and CDR2 sequences are MGHRA and YSYEKL. The CDR3 DNA is TGCGCCAGCAGCCAGGAAGCGGGGGGCCTCAATGAGCAGTTCTTC. Residues: CASSQEAGGLNEQFF.

V is TRBV12-3 or TRBV12-4 and J is TRBJ2-3; D is uncertain. With 1 base removed from V and 7 bases from J, the gap between germline ends came to 6 bases. There are 12 residues in the CDR3. CDR3 amino acids: CASSLDYHTQYF. As DNA, the CDR3 is TGTGCCAGCAGTTTAGACTACCATACGCAGTATTTT.